One and the same sample provided the 8 T cell receptor beta chains below, sequenced in a study of blood T cell repertoires in COVID-19. TCRdb's table, derived via immunoSEQ multiplex PCR, lists solely in-frame clones and lacks some. Of about 220,000 clones in the sample, roughly four fifths are singletons; the top ten hold over 2.5%. The specimen was peripheral blood. Receptor source: a woman younger than 45 who had recovered from COVID-19.

The V call is TRBV2, the J call TRBJ1-1; D remains unclear. Trimming stripped 8 bases from V and 0 bases from J, with 16 bases between. Germline CDR1 is SNHLY and CDR2 is FYNNEI. The CDR3 consists of 15 residues. CDR3 in DNA: TGTGCCAGCCCGCGGGCCAAAACTTTGAACACTGAAGCTTTCTTT. It codes for CASPRAKTLNTEAFF.

A single count supports this clone. This chain links TRBV6-5 with TRBJ1-3; a weak D match, TRBD1 (5 bases). CDR1 and CDR2 (germline): MNHEY, SVGAGI. Trimming removed 6 bases at V and 0 bases at J, with 12 bases between. The CDR3 has 15 amino acids. CDR3 coding DNA: TGTGCCAGCAGGGTGACAGACAGCTCTGGAAACACCATATATTTT. Translating it yields CASRVTDSSGNTIYF.

A single count supports this clone. The chain couples TRBV2 to TRBJ2-5; 11 bases map to TRBD2. Unmatched junction bases numbered 6, after V lost 7 bases and J lost 5 bases. The germline V gene encodes CDR1 SNHLY and CDR2 FYNNEI. The CDR3 has 14 amino acids. In DNA, the CDR3 is TGTGCCAGCACCTGGACTAGCGGGTCGGAGACCCAGTACTTC. It yields the protein CASTWTSGSETQYF.

The chain uses TRBV9 and TRBJ2-3; 7 bases line up with TRBD2. Germline values: CDR1 SGDLS, CDR2 YYNGEE. The CDR3 runs to 17 residues. The V segment lost 0 bases and the J segment 1 base; nucleotides outside the gene matches: 8. The CDR3 is CASSVGAGLVGTDTQYF. CDR3 nucleotide sequence: TGTGCCAGCAGCGTAGGGGCCGGACTAGTGGGCACAGATACGCAGTATTTT.

V and J are TRBV28 and TRBJ2-5; weak D call: TRBD1 (5 bases). CDR1 is MDHEN and CDR2 is SYDVKM in the germline V gene. CDR3 size: 16 residues. The V and J ends lost 1 base and 5 bases respectively, with 17 bases between them. The chain's CDR3 is CASSLSVQGVRETQYF. DNA of the CDR3: TGTGCCAGCAGTTTATCAGTCCAAGGGGTGCGGGAGACCCAGTACTTC. The variable domain in full, with the rest retrieved from reference TRBV28 and TRBJ2-5, is DVKVTQSSRYLVKRTGEKVFLECVQDMDHENMFWYRQDPGLGLRLIYFSYDVKMKEKGDIPEGYSVSREKKERFSLILESASTNQTSMYLCASSLSVQGVRETQYFGPGTRLLVL.

The chain employs TRBV3-1 (or the pseudogene TRBV3-2) and TRBJ2-7; 9 bases line up with TRBD2. V lost 3 bases, J lost 7 bases, and 7 bases stayed unmatched. CDR1 and CDR2 from the germline V gene are LGHDT and YNNKEL (reference sequence). The CDR3 is made up of 14 amino acids. CDR3 loop: CASSHIAGVEEQYF. The CDR3 nucleotides are TGTGCCAGCAGCCATATAGCGGGGGTAGAGGAGCAGTACTTC.

This clone was seen only once. The chain combines TRBV6-5 with TRBJ2-7; 7 bases line up with TRBD2. This CDR3 is built from 14 residues. Germline V lookup: CDR1 MNHEY, CDR2 SVGAGI. Trimming took 8 bases from V and 3 from J; bases not matched to a gene: 10. The CDR3 spells CASPGRLENYEQYF. The DNA for the CDR3 is TGTGCCAGCCCCGGGAGGCTTGAAAACTACGAGCAGTACTTC.

The CDR3 coding sequence is TGTGCCAGCAGCCATAGTGGGACAGGGGCCTTCAGCAATCAGCCCCAGCATTTT. It specifies CASSHSGTGAFSNQPQHF. The rearrangement links TRBV3-1 (or the pseudogene TRBV3-2) to TRBJ1-5; 10 bases match TRBD1. V dropped 3 bases and J dropped 1; count of bases not matched to a gene: 9. The CDR3 covers 18 residues. Germline CDR1 is LGHDT and CDR2 is YNNKEL (reference sequence).